This T cell receptor beta chain was profiled in a study of glioma-infiltrating T cells. Whole-study findings and limits: Tissue and blood shared very few CDR3 sequences. Tissue-blood divergence was below expectation in non-neoplastic patients, above in gliomas.

Only one count was recorded for this clonotype. Its antigen is not identified. Amplification of TCR alpha and beta CDR3 regions from RNA used iRepertoire nested multiplex PCR. Input was roughly 85-450 ng of tissue mRNA or PBMC total RNA. TCRdb redid the calling of the multiplex PCR reads with MiXCR, one entry per CDR3 protein. The sample consists of 150,000 or so distinct CDR3 sequences, 35% to 50% of them appearing once. Sequences were obtained from glioma tissue, nonneoplastic brain tissue, or PBMCs (not recorded which). The TCR sequence derives from a human donor with low-grade glioma or glioblastoma, undergoing nonglioma brain surgery, or in good health (not recorded which).

CDR3 residues: CSVGGPVETQYF. CDR3 coding DNA: TGCAGCGTTGGAGGCCCTGTGGAGACCCAGTACTTC. The rearrangement links TRBV29-1 to TRBJ2-5; no clear D gene. V shed 4 bases and J shed 5 bases, with 11 bases lying between them. Germline V gene lookup returns CDR1 SQVTM and CDR2 ANQGSEA. The CDR3 runs to 12 residues.